This entry lists 18 T cell receptor beta chains sequenced from one sample in a study of post-analysis software for immune sequencing data. Study conclusions and caveats: Five TRBV segments occurring more often in patients than controls included TRBV5-6, TRBV5-1 and TRBV20-1.

The library was made from cDNA and included unique molecular identifiers. One entry per CDR3 protein, called by TCRdb with MiXCR from the PCR reads. Here the sample spans about 430,000 distinct CDR3 sequences, 30% to 40% being singletons. Antigen specificity for these receptors is unknown. The sample taken for sequencing was blood. The receptors were gathered from a girl aged 2 to 10 with multiple sclerosis.

This clonotype was detected a few times. The chain combines TRBV29-1 with TRBJ1-4; TRBD1 is a possible D gene (6 bases). Germline loops: CDR1 SQVTM, CDR2 ANQGSEA. There are 12 residues in the CDR3. V shed 4 bases and J shed 7 bases, with 10 bases lying between them. This CDR3 is CSVGGGGEKLFF. The CDR3 region has the DNA TGCAGCGTTGGCGGGGGCGGTGAAAAACTGTTTTTT.

This clonotype has a count of ten or more. The V and J genes are TRBV5-1 and TRBJ2-3; a possible D gene is TRBD1 (5 bases). Germline V CDR1 and CDR2: SGHRS, YFSETQ. Trimming took off 1 base at V and 0 bases at J, with 24 bases between the two ends. The CDR3 extends over 20 amino acids. DNA for the CDR3: TGCGCCAGCAGCTTGCCCCCCCCCAACAGTCAGGGCGCTAGCACAGATACGCAGTATTTT. It codes for CASSLPPPNSQGASTDTQYF.

The sample holds many counts of this clonotype. The chain uses TRBV7-3 and TRBJ2-2, with TRBD1 identical over 10 bases. Germline V gene lookup returns CDR1 SGHTA and CDR2 FQGTGA. V dropped 2 bases and J dropped 6; count of bases not matched to a gene: 6. The CDR3 covers 16 residues. DNA for the CDR3: TGTGCCAGCAGCTTAGGCGGGACAGGGGTCGCCGGGGAGCTGTTTTTT. It encodes CASSLGGTGVAGELFF.

This clonotype was observed a few times. The CDR3 sequence: CSVWQGAHTEAFF. The CDR3 nucleotides are TGCAGCGTCTGGCAGGGGGCGCACACTGAAGCTTTCTTT. The chain is built from TRBV29-1 and TRBJ1-1, with 8 bases that match TRBD1. This CDR3 is 13 amino acids long. V shed 6 bases and J 3 bases; nucleotides not matched to a gene: 6. Germline CDR1 is SQVTM and CDR2 is ANQGSEA.

The J gene is TRBJ2-1, the V gene TRBV7-8; TRBD2 agrees at 11 bases. V was pared by 0 bases and J by 6 bases, with 1 base of the junction left unmatched. The CDR3 has 15 amino acids. Germline V gene data show CDR1 as SGHVS and CDR2 as FQNEAQ. CDR3 bases: TGTGCCAGCAGCTTAGCTAGCGGGAGGGGCAATGAGCAGTTCTTC. Protein product: CASSLASGRGNEQFF.

The chain uses TRBV27 and TRBJ1-1; D is unresolved. V dropped 6 bases and J dropped 0 bases, with 14 bases sitting between them. CDR1 and CDR2 (germline): MNHEY, SMNVEV (reference sequence). The CDR3 length is 15 residues. The CDR3 nucleotides are TGTGCCAGCAGCCCCAGGCGGCACATGAACACTGAAGCTTTCTTT. It translates to CASSPRRHMNTEAFF.

This clonotype was seen a handful of times. One end of the junction does not line up with germline, which may come from a read error. The J gene is TRBJ2-1, the V gene TRBV25-1, with 8 bases matching TRBD2. This CDR3 is 17 amino acids long. In germline, CDR1 is MGHDK, CDR2 SYGVNS. Written as DNA, the CDR3 is TGTGCCGGCAGTCCCCGACCAACAGCGGGAGAAATACGTGAGCAGTTCTTC. Its protein is CAGSPRPTAGEIREQFF. Using reference TRBV25-1 and TRBJ2-1 for the parts outside the CDR3, the full variable domain is EADIYQTPRYLVIGTGKKITLECSQTMGHDKMYWYQQDPGMELHLIHYSYGVNSTEKGDLSSESTVSRIRTEHFPLTLESARPSHTSQYLCAGSPRPTAGEIREQFFGPGTRLTVL.

This clonotype was counted between two and nine times. DNA of the CDR3: TGTGCCAGCAGTTACTCGTCCACAGGGGACAGCACAGATACGCAGTATTTT. It yields the protein CASSYSSTGDSTDTQYF. The chain has TRBV6-5 and TRBJ2-3, with 7 nucleotides matching TRBD1. V dropped 0 bases and J dropped 0; count of bases not matched to a gene: 6. The CDR3 is made up of 17 amino acids. The germline gives CDR1 MNHEY, CDR2 SVGAGI.

The chain is built from TRBV7-9 and TRBJ1-5; 7 positions agree with TRBD1. The J segment lost 2 bases and the V segment lost 5 bases, leaving 3 bases of the junction unmatched. The germline V gene has CDR1 SEHNR and CDR2 FQNEAQ (reference sequence). There are 14 residues in the CDR3. The CDR3 DNA sequence: TGTGCCAGCAGCAAAGGACAGGGCAATCAGCCCCAGCATTTT. It is translated as CASSKGQGNQPQHF.

This clonotype was counted a few times. This chain connects TRBV6-2 or TRBV6-3 to TRBJ1-1; TRBD1 might be the D (6 bases). The germline CDR1 and CDR2 sequences are MNHEY and SVGEGT. The V end was cut by 6 bases, the J end by 4 bases, with 15 bases between. The CDR3 has 14 residues. As DNA, the CDR3 is TGTGCCAGCAGCCCCAACAGGGTAGTCACTGAAGCTTTCTTT. Residues: CASSPNRVVTEAFF.

The chain has TRBV5-5 and TRBJ2-7; D not certain. CDR3 length: 12 amino acids. Trimming took 6 bases from V and 2 from J, leaving 9 bases between them. Per the germline V gene, CDR1 is SGHKS and CDR2 is YYEKEE (reference sequence). The CDR3 sequence is CASNFLPYEQYF. DNA of the CDR3: TGTGCCAGCAACTTCCTCCCCTACGAGCAGTACTTC.

This rearrangement joins TRBV6-6 to TRBJ1-1, with D possibly matching TRBD1 (6 bases). The V and J ends lost 2 bases and 4 bases respectively, with 14 bases between them. Germline V gene sequence: CDR1 MNHNY, CDR2 SVGAGI (reference sequence). The CDR3 has 15 residues. CDR3 sequence: CASSYPTGGPTEAFF. The CDR3 DNA sequence: TGTGCCAGCAGTTACCCTACCGGGGGGCCCACTGAAGCTTTCTTT.

With regard to this clonotype: An end of the junction differs from the germline gene, which may be a read error. The chain combines TRBV7-3 with TRBJ2-3, with 7 bases that match TRBD1. Looked up from germline, CDR1 is SGHTA and CDR2 is FQGTGA. The CDR3 runs 16 residues. For the CDR3, the DNA is TGTGCCTGCAGCCTAAGGGTGACAGGGAGCACAGATACGCAGTATTTT. Translating gives CACSLRVTGSTDTQYF.

This clonotype was counted only a few times. V gene TRBV7-2 combines with J gene TRBJ2-3; no reliable D call. The CDR3 totals 16 residues. Between the trimmed V and J ends, which lost 0 bases and 8 bases, there was a span of 18 bases. CDR1 and CDR2 from the germline V gene are SGHTA and FQGNSA. CDR3 nucleotide sequence: TGTGCCAGCAGCTTAGCTCTCGGACCCCTGGTAGGTACGCAGTATTTT. It yields the protein CASSLALGPLVGTQYF.

This clonotype was seen more than once but under ten times. J is TRBJ2-1 and V is TRBV12-3 or TRBV12-4; 10 bases agree with TRBD2. V was pared by 3 bases and J by 6 bases, with 5 bases of the junction left unmatched. CDR3 length: 15 amino acids. The CDR3 DNA sequence: TGTGCCAGCAGTTTTCGGACTAGCGGTTTCAATGAGCAGTTCTTC. Amino acid sequence: CASSFRTSGFNEQFF.

The chain links TRBV29-1 to TRBJ1-2, with TRBD1 identical over 11 bases. The CDR3 runs 11 residues. From germline, CDR1 is SQVTM and CDR2 ANQGSEA. The DNA for the CDR3 is TGCAGAGGACAGGGGGCTTATGGCTACACCTTC. The encoded protein is CRGQGAYGYTF. Filled out from reference TRBV29-1 and TRBJ1-2, the complete variable domain reads SAVISQKPSRDICQRGTSLTIQCQVDSQVTMMFWYRQQPGQSLTLIATANQGSEATYESGFVIDKFPISRPNLTFSTLTVSNMSPEDSSIYLCRGQGAYGYTFGSGTRLTVV.

This chain links TRBV28 with TRBJ1-1, with 8 bases aligning to TRBD1. Germline V gene data show CDR1 as MDHEN and CDR2 as SYDVKM. V lost 7 bases to trimming and J lost 6 bases; unmatched junction nucleotides: 4. The CDR3 contains 12 residues. The CDR3 region is CASTQQGAEAFF. The CDR3 nucleotides read TGTGCCAGCACCCAACAGGGGGCTGAAGCTTTCTTT.

Comment on this clonotype: One end of the junction does not line up with germline, which may come from a read error. V and J are TRBV9 and TRBJ2-7; 11 positions match TRBD2. Germline V gene sequence: CDR1 SGDLS, CDR2 YYNGEE. The CDR3 sequence is 14 residues long. The CDR3: CASSGGLAAYEQCF. CDR3 nucleotide sequence: TGTGCCAGCAGTGGGGGACTAGCGGCTTACGAGCAGTGCTTC.